Listed below are T cell receptor beta chains from one sample, sequenced in a study of blood T cells in healthy people across ages. TCRdb redid the calling of the 5' RACE reads with MiXCR, one entry per CDR3 protein. The sample has 1.5 million or so distinct CDR3 sequences, approximately 38% seen once. Source material: blood. The receptors stem from a woman under 30 in good health. Each CDR3 is given with its conserved first and last residue. A D gene is named only where the DNA matches it firmly. Rows give clone size only sometimes, using once, few, many, or a class for an expanded clone.

v_gene,abundance,d_gene,j_gene,CDR3aa,CDR3nt
TRBV5-5,-,TRBD1,TRBJ2-5,CASSLGSTGGGYEYF,TGTGCAAGCAGCTTGGGTAGCACAGGGGGCGGCTACGAGTACTTC
TRBV4-1,-,-,TRBJ1-1,CASSQDTSNTEAFF,TGCGCCAGCAGCCAAGACACCTCGAACACTGAAGCTTTCTTT
TRBV6-6,-,-,TRBJ1-3,CASSNPQGFSGNTIYF,TGTGCCAGCAGTAACCCACAGGGTTTCTCTGGAAACACCATATATTTT
TRBV6-5,once,-,TRBJ2-5,CASSYSPGAGQETQYF,TGTGCCAGCAGTTACTCGCCAGGGGCGGGTCAAGAGACCCAGTACTTC
TRBV5-1,few,-,TRBJ2-3,CASSLRPFTDTQYF,TGTGCCAGCAGCTTAAGGCCCTTCACAGATACGCAGTATTTT
TRBV29-1,-,-,TRBJ1-3,CSVGENTIYF,TGCAGCGTTGGAGAAAACACCATATATTTT
TRBV6-5,once,-,TRBJ2-3,CASSYSMWGLLSTDTQYF,TGTGCCAGCAGTTACTCGATGTGGGGACTGTTAAGCACAGATACGCAGTATTTT
TRBV24-1,-,TRBD2,TRBJ2-1,CATSDNSGGYYNEQFF,TGTGCCACCAGTGACAATAGCGGGGGGTATTACAATGAGCAGTTCTTC
TRBV6-5,-,-,TRBJ1-1,CASRAFPLNTEAFF,TGTGCCAGCAGAGCCTTCCCCTTGAACACTGAAGCTTTCTTT
TRBV20-1,-,-,TRBJ2-1,CSAGLDTGSYNEQFF,TGCAGTGCGGGGCTCGACACCGGCTCCTACAATGAGCAGTTCTTC
TRBV5-1,-,TRBD1,TRBJ1-1,CASSPVADRAGAFF,TGCGCCAGCAGCCCTGTCGCTGACAGGGCTGGCGCTTTCTTT
TRBV30,-,TRBD1,TRBJ2-5,CAWSATLGQEQYF,TGTGCCTGGAGTGCGACCTTGGGACAGGAGCAGTACTTC
TRBV4-1,few,TRBD1,TRBJ2-7,CASSRTGFGEQYF,TGCGCCAGCAGCAGGACAGGGTTTGGCGAGCAGTACTTC
TRBV10-2,-,TRBD2,TRBJ2-7,CASSEDGREGREQYF,TGCGCCAGCAGTGAGGATGGGCGGGAGGGCCGCGAGCAGTACTTC
TRBV1,-,-,TRBJ2-7,CTSSRSGRGRNEQYF,TGCACCAGCAGCCGCTCGGGGCGGGGGAGAAACGAGCAGTACTTC
TRBV27,-,-,TRBJ1-1,CASSFSSGENEAFF,TGTGCCAGCAGTTTTAGTTCAGGGGAAAATGAAGCTTTCTTT
TRBV20-1,-,-,TRBJ1-2,CSAWTQGNNYGYTF,TGCAGTGCTTGGACGCAGGGCAATAACTATGGCTACACCTTC
TRBV7-9,few,-,TRBJ2-2,CASSHTRGGELFF,TGTGCCAGCAGCCACACCCGTGGCGGGGAGCTGTTTTTT
TRBV2,-,TRBD1,TRBJ2-2,CASSGQGRGTGELFF,TGTGCCAGCAGTGGACAGGGGCGCGGCACCGGGGAGCTGTTTTTT
TRBV6-5,-,-,TRBJ1-4,CASSYSFTRGNEKLFF,TGTGCCAGCAGTTACTCGTTCACCAGGGGTAATGAAAAACTGTTTTTT
TRBV29-1,few,-,TRBJ1-1,CSVKASIAFF,TGCAGCGTGAAGGCCTCAATAGCTTTCTTT
TRBV2,-,-,TRBJ2-7,CASSAGLPAYNEQYF,TGTGCCAGCAGTGCGGGACTTCCGGCTTACAATGAGCAGTACTTC
TRBV10-3,-,-,TRBJ2-4,CAISHNPTGEIQYF,TGTGCCATCAGTCACAACCCGACCGGGGAGATCCAGTACTTC
TRBV2,-,TRBD2,TRBJ2-3,CASLLAEMGDTQYF,TGTGCCAGCCTCCTAGCGGAGATGGGAGATACGCAGTATTTT
TRBV29-1,-,-,TRBJ2-2,CSVGFLAQANTGELFF,TGCAGCGTTGGGTTTCTAGCGCAAGCGAACACCGGGGAGCTGTTTTTT
TRBV5-1,-,TRBD2,TRBJ2-3,CASSLRNPSGGTSTDTQYF,TGCGCCAGCAGCCTACGGAACCCTAGCGGGGGGACGAGCACAGATACGCAGTATTTT
TRBV27,-,TRBD1,TRBJ1-1,CASSRQRTGGRTEAFF,TGTGCCAGCAGTCGTCAGCGGACAGGGGGAAGGACTGAAGCTTTCTTT
TRBV7-9,-,-,TRBJ2-3,CAPRVLDTQYF,TGTGCCCCGCGGGTCCTAGATACGCAGTATTTT
TRBV29-1,-,-,TRBJ2-5,CSVDPPAVETQYF,TGCAGCGTTGATCCCCCCGCGGTAGAGACCCAGTACTTC
TRBV7-2,many,TRBD2,TRBJ2-1,CASSGSGAYNEQFF,TGTGCCAGCAGCGGTAGCGGGGCTTACAATGAGCAGTTCTTC
TRBV12-3/TRBV12-4,-,TRBD1,TRBJ2-3,CASSSRTGTNTQYF,TGTGCCAGCAGTTCCCGGACAGGGACAAATACGCAGTATTTT
TRBV7-9,-,-,TRBJ2-3,CASSLISGLGKDTQYF,TGTGCCAGCAGCCTGATTAGCGGCTTAGGGAAAGATACGCAGTATTTT
TRBV6-5,many,-,TRBJ2-7,CASSDGPFSYEQYF,TGTGCCAGCAGCGACGGGCCGTTCTCCTACGAGCAGTACTTC
TRBV20-1,-,TRBD2,TRBJ2-5,CSARVFASGESETQYF,TGCAGTGCTAGAGTTTTTGCTAGCGGGGAGTCGGAGACCCAGTACTTC
TRBV27,few,TRBD2,TRBJ2-5,CASRELGLAGGETQYF,TGTGCCAGCAGGGAATTGGGACTAGCGGGGGGAGAGACCCAGTACTTC
TRBV5-1,-,TRBD1,TRBJ1-1,CASSLGGTGMTEAFF,TGCGCCAGCAGCTTGGGTGGGACAGGGATGACTGAAGCTTTCTTT
TRBV6-6,few,-,TRBJ2-7,CASSYSATEQYF,TGTGCCAGCAGTTACTCCGCCACCGAGCAGTACTTC
TRBV11-2,few,TRBD2,TRBJ2-7,CASRIAGVAYEQYF,TGTGCCAGCAGAATAGCGGGAGTGGCGTACGAGCAGTACTTC
TRBV9,few,-,TRBJ2-1,CASSDGSWGEQFF,TGTGCCAGCAGCGACGGGAGTTGGGGTGAGCAGTTCTTC
TRBV7-2,-,-,TRBJ1-2,CVSSLGQALGDGYTF,TGTGTCAGCAGTTTAGGGCAGGCCCTGGGGGATGGCTACACCTTC